The sequence of this T cell receptor (beta chain) was determined in a study of cytomegalovirus exposure and HLA in healthy donors. Whole-study context: Within the Caucasian-associated ancestry cluster were 81% of the 398 genotyped donors. Regarding the study as a whole: Roughly even sequencing depth across donors was the assumption behind the presence/absence analyses.

Though nominally healthy at sampling, donors likely had unrecorded immune exposures. Primers: 60 Vbeta forward and 13 Jbeta reverse. TCRdb's copy holds only in-frame clones and misses some; the assay was immunoSEQ multiplex PCR. There are 85,000 to 90,000 clones in the sample; 85% occur only once, and around 7.4% lies in the top ten. Worth noting for this clone: Antigen specificity is unknown.

Trimming took off 0 bases at V and 3 bases at J, with 6 bases between the two ends. The length of the CDR3 is 13 residues. Germline V lookup: CDR1 SGHDT, CDR2 YYEEEE. The chain links TRBV5-6 to TRBJ1-1, with D uncertain. The specimen was PBMCs. The source of this sequence is a man aged 35-49 years in good health and CMV-seropositive. The CDR3 here is CASSLGGDTEAFF. The DNA for the CDR3 is TGTGCCAGCAGCTTGGGGGGAGACACTGAAGCTTTCTTT.